The 6 T cell receptor beta chains presented below share a single source sample, sequenced in a study of T cell responses to AZD1222 COVID-19 vaccine (dated by TCRdb to 2020 to 2023). The time point label here, explained by the study, means: baseline before first vaccination. This specimen's treatment or condition label, per the study, means: meningococcal conjugate vaccine given as trial control. The method behind the library was the immunoSEQ multiplex PCR assay. TCRdb's version of the immuneACCESS table is confined to in-frame rearrangements and falls short of the full clone set. An unresolved V gene accounts for under half of the shortfall where checked; the remainder is of unknown origin. The sample data list more than 150,000 clones, and 80% to 90% of these were observed just once. The ten most abundant clones make up around 2.9% of the sample. Sequenced material: peripheral blood, taken on day 0 of MenACWY control vaccination. Every receptor here comes from an adult in good health.

CDR3 residues: CASSLLGQGRNQETQYF. CDR3 nucleotides: TGTGCCAGTAGTCTCCTCGGACAGGGCCGGAATCAAGAGACCCAGTACTTC. The rearrangement links TRBV19 to TRBJ2-5, with 8 bases matching TRBD1. Germline loops: CDR1 LNHDA, CDR2 SQIVND (reference sequence). This CDR3 spans 17 amino acids. The V segment lost 5 bases and the J segment 2 bases; nucleotides outside the gene matches: 13.

The chain joins TRBV5-1 to TRBJ2-7; the match to TRBD2 covers 8 bases. CDR3 length equals 14 residues. Unmatched junction bases numbered 3, after V lost 2 bases and J lost 2 bases. Germline CDR1 is SGHRS and CDR2 is YFSETQ. The CDR3 sequence: CASSFTSGTYEQYF. CDR3 nucleotide sequence: TGCGCCAGCAGCTTCACTAGCGGTACCTACGAGCAGTACTTC.

The rearrangement uses TRBV19 and TRBJ2-2, with D hard to call. The CDR3 length is 14 residues. Trimming took 1 base from V and 7 from J, leaving 10 bases between them. Germline assignment: CDR1 LNHDA and CDR2 SQIVND (reference sequence). The CDR3 is CASSIVGNGGELFF. The CDR3 nucleotides are TGTGCCAGTAGTATAGTAGGGAATGGCGGGGAGCTGTTTTTT.

The gene calls are TRBV5-8 and TRBJ1-2, with D possibly matching TRBD1 (6 bases). Germline CDR1 is SGHTS and CDR2 is YDEGEE. Trimming took 0 bases from V and 5 from J, leaving 14 bases between them. CDR3 length: 15 amino acids. The CDR3 bases are TGTGCCAGCAGCTTGGCTTCGGGGGGCGATTATGGCTACACCTTC. Protein: CASSLASGGDYGYTF.

This chain connects TRBV20-1 to TRBJ1-1, with 9 bases matching TRBD1. J gave up 10 bases and V 7 bases, and 4 bases lay outside the gene matches. Germline V gives CDR1 DFQATT, CDR2 SNEGSKA (reference sequence). This CDR3 has 10 amino acids. The CDR3 reads CSVLDRGAFF. The CDR3 DNA reads as TGCAGTGTCTTGGACAGGGGAGCTTTCTTT.

The chain employs TRBV24-1 and TRBJ1-5; maybe TRBD1 (6 bases). CDR1 is KGHDR and CDR2 is SFDVKD in the germline V gene. V was shortened by 0 bases and J by 7 bases, with 18 bases between the two germline ends. This CDR3 contains 17 residues. The DNA for the CDR3 is TGTGCCACCAGTGATTTGCATAGAAAAAGGGGGTGGCAGCCCCAGCATTTT. It is translated as CATSDLHRKRGWQPQHF.